Each of the 21 T cell receptor beta chains below was sequenced from the same sample in a study of response to subunit inactivated influenza vaccine. MiXCR, run by TCRdb on the RT-PCR reads, gives a single entry per CDR3 protein. The sample contains about 570,000 distinct CDR3 sequences, around 11% of which appear only once. The data were also submitted as part of a second study, on T cells expressing NK-cell markers. According to that study: 5'RACE template switching with UMIs produced the TCR beta cDNA.

The specimen comprised PBMCs from blood, sampled on the day of vaccination. The receptors shown here come from a man aged 45-65 years who received an inactivated influenza vaccine.

This clonotype was found a few times. V gene TRBV2 combines with J gene TRBJ2-4; D may be TRBD1 or TRBD2 (5 bases each). Per germline, CDR1 SNHLY and CDR2 FYNNEI. Trimming removed 3 bases at V and 11 bases at J, with 14 bases between. This CDR3 has 13 residues. The CDR3 DNA follows: TGTGCCAGCAGTGATCGCTTAGGGACCCTTCAGTACTTC. Translated: CASSDRLGTLQYF.

As for this clonotype: A junction end diverges from the germline sequence, so it may reflect a read error. The rearrangement joins TRBV20-1 to TRBJ2-1; a possible D gene is TRBD2 (5 bases). Germline CDR1 reads DFQATT; CDR2 reads SNEGSKA (reference sequence). There are 15 residues in the CDR3. The CDR3: CCASDTRKGTWEQFF. CDR3 in DNA: TGCTGTGCTAGTGATACTAGGAAGGGTACATGGGAGCAGTTCTTC.

This clonotype came up a few times. The chain couples TRBV20-1 to TRBJ1-5; D perhaps matches TRBD1 (6 bases). Deletions cut 3 bases from V and 1 base from J, with 13 bases between. The CDR3 loop spans 15 amino acids. From germline, CDR1 is DFQATT and CDR2 SNEGSKA (reference sequence). CDR3 DNA sequence: TGCAGTGCTAGTGGGCAGGGGTGGAGCAATCAGCCCCAGCATTTT. It translates to CSASGQGWSNQPQHF.

The table lists this clonotype with a few counts. This rearrangement joins TRBV14 to TRBJ1-6; TRBD1 matches 7 bases. Trimming at V came to 6 bases and at J to 7 bases, leaving 6 bases not matched to a gene. Germline CDR1 SGHDN, CDR2 FVKESK. The CDR3 has 14 amino acids. The DNA for the CDR3 is TGTGCCAGCAGACCCGGGACAGTCAATTCACCCCTCCACTTT. Protein product: CASRPGTVNSPLHF.

This clonotype was counted at least ten times. The CDR3 bases are TGTGCCAGCAGCTTGGTTTGGAGGGCTGAGCAGTTCTTC. This translates into CASSLVWRAEQFF. The chain uses TRBV5-6 and TRBJ2-1, with D perhaps TRBD2 (6 bases). Trimming removed 0 bases from V and 9 bases from J, with 10 bases in between. The CDR3 is made up of 13 amino acids. Germline V gene lookup returns CDR1 SGHDT and CDR2 YYEEEE.

This chain uses TRBV5-1 with TRBJ1-2; D may be TRBD1 (5 bases). The germline V gene encodes CDR1 SGHRS and CDR2 YFSETQ. CDR3 length: 15 residues. Trimming pared 5 bases from V and 2 bases from J, leaving 16 bases between. The CDR3 protein is CASSTDRPSNYGYTF. CDR3 bases: TGCGCCAGCAGTACTGACAGACCTTCGAACTATGGCTACACCTTC.

This clonotype was detected a few times. The rearrangement joins TRBV20-1 to TRBJ2-3, with 7 bases fitting TRBD2. The CDR3 has 15 amino acids. Germline CDR1 DFQATT, CDR2 SNEGSKA (reference sequence). J lost 4 bases, V lost 1 base, and 8 bases had no gene match. The CDR3, as DNA: TGCAGTGCTAGAGGGGCTAGCGGACTAGCAGATACGCAGTATTTT. Translated, it gives CSARGASGLADTQYF.

Written as DNA, the CDR3 is TGTGCCAGTAGGGCGGCAGCGAACACTGAAGCTTTCTTT. This sequence encodes CASRAAANTEAFF. The chain has TRBV6-1 and TRBJ1-1; no reliable D call. V was shortened by 9 bases and J by 1 base, with 12 bases between the two germline ends. Germline assignment: CDR1 MNHNS and CDR2 SASEGT. The CDR3 is made up of 13 amino acids.

The sample holds a few counts of this clonotype. The rearrangement uses TRBV6-5 and TRBJ2-7; weak D call: TRBD1 (6 bases). CDR3 size: 14 residues. The V gene lost 4 bases and the J gene lost 5 bases, with 15 bases spanning the gap. Germline loops: CDR1 MNHEY, CDR2 SVGAGI. The CDR3 is CASSFWTAQHEQYF. As DNA, the CDR3 is TGTGCCAGCAGTTTTTGGACAGCCCAGCACGAGCAGTACTTC.

A few counts support this clonotype. The J gene is TRBJ2-3, the V gene TRBV20-1; perhaps TRBD1 as D (6 bases). This CDR3 has 15 residues. In germline, CDR1 is DFQATT, CDR2 SNEGSKA (reference sequence). V was trimmed by 8 bases and J by 2 bases, leaving 20 bases between them. CDR3 loop: CSPSQAGAPTDTQYF. DNA of the CDR3: TGCAGTCCCTCCCAGGCAGGGGCCCCCACAGATACGCAGTATTTT.

This clonotype showed up just a few times. The CDR3 region has the DNA TGTGCCAGCAGTTTCACGGGAGGCCGGACCAATGAGCAGTTCTTC. Protein sequence: CASSFTGGRTNEQFF. The chain uses TRBV27 and TRBJ2-1, with 7 bases matching TRBD2. The CDR3 has 15 amino acids. Germline CDR1 MNHEY, CDR2 SMNVEV (reference sequence). V lost 3 bases to trimming and J lost 6 bases; unmatched junction nucleotides: 8.

This clonotype was detected a few times. The chain carries TRBV5-1 and TRBJ2-5, with D possibly being TRBD1 or TRBD2 (5 bases each). This CDR3 is built from 14 residues. V gave up 7 bases and J gave up 4 bases, with 17 bases separating them. Germline CDR1 reads SGHRS; CDR2 reads YFSETQ. The CDR3 here is CASYRNDGGETQYF. For the CDR3, the DNA is TGCGCCAGCTATCGGAACGATGGGGGAGAGACCCAGTACTTC.

Worth noting for this clonotype: One junction end does not reproduce the germline sequence, and a read error may be involved. The CDR3 DNA reads TGTGCCATCAGCTCGGGCCTCCTCGGCGCTTTCTTT. This encodes CAISSGLLGAFF. The chain couples TRBV5-4 to TRBJ1-1; D remains ambiguous. Germline V CDR1 and CDR2: SGHNT, YYREEE (reference sequence). This CDR3 contains 12 residues.

This clonotype was observed a few times. The V and J genes are TRBV3-1 and TRBJ1-5, with 9 bases fitting TRBD1. Germline V gives CDR1 LGHDT, CDR2 YNNKEL (reference sequence). Trimming took 3 bases from V and 2 from J; bases not matched to a gene: 8. This CDR3 is 17 amino acids long. DNA for the CDR3: TGTGCCAGCAGCCAGGGTACAGGGGGCTGGGGCAATCAGCCCCAGCATTTT. Translating it yields CASSQGTGGWGNQPQHF.

This clonotype was seen more than once but under ten times. The chain links TRBV5-6 to TRBJ2-7; D is unclear. Trimming stripped 0 bases from V and 6 bases from J, with 16 bases between. Germline CDR1 is SGHDT and CDR2 is YYEEEE. CDR3 length: 15 residues. CDR3 DNA sequence: TGTGCCAGCAGCTTGGACATAGCAGGTCGCGCCGAGCAGTACTTC. Encoded protein: CASSLDIAGRAEQYF.

This clonotype was seen a handful of times. The chain recombines TRBV7-6 with TRBJ2-2, with 10 bases fitting TRBD1. The V and J ends lost 2 bases and 5 bases, in that order; junction bases with no gene match: 8. Per the germline V gene, CDR1 is SGHVS and CDR2 is FNYEAQ. The CDR3 sequence is 17 residues long. The chain's CDR3 is CASSLTGQGLGTGELFF. Here the CDR3 DNA reads TGTGCCAGCAGCTTAACGGGACAGGGGCTGGGGACCGGGGAGCTGTTTTTT.

The chain is built from TRBV12-3 or TRBV12-4 and TRBJ2-2, with D tentatively TRBD2 (8 bases). The ends were cut back, 5 bases at V and 6 bases at J, with 16 bases in the middle. The CDR3 is 15 residues long. The CDR3 DNA reads as TGTGCCAGCAGTCGACAGGGACTAGGGTCCGGGGAGCTGTTTTTT. The encoded protein is CASSRQGLGSGELFF.

The chain couples TRBV20-1 to TRBJ1-1; D uncertain. This CDR3 is built from 14 residues. The V gene lost 5 bases and the J gene lost 5 bases, with 18 bases spanning the gap. Per germline, CDR1 DFQATT and CDR2 SNEGSKA (reference sequence). The CDR3, as DNA: TGCAGTGCTGGGGTTTTGGTTGGAGGTACTGAAGCTTTCTTT. Amino acids: CSAGVLVGGTEAFF.

This clonotype was picked up a small number of times. The chain has TRBV29-1 and TRBJ2-7, with D perhaps assigned TRBD1 or TRBD2 (5 bases each). The CDR3 sequence is 11 residues long. The V gene lost 6 bases and the J gene lost 7 bases, with 13 bases spanning the gap. CDR1 and CDR2 (germline): SQVTM, ANQGSEA. CDR3 residues: CSVNTGPEQYF. CDR3 DNA: TGCAGCGTGAACACGGGGCCAGAGCAGTACTTC.

The genes are TRBV4-2 and TRBJ2-1, with 8 bases identical to TRBD2. The CDR3 covers 15 residues. Germline-derived CDR1 and CDR2 are LGHNA and YNFKEQ. V trimming: 4 bases; J trimming: 4 bases; junction bases outside the gene matches: 6. CDR3 nucleotide sequence: TGTGCCAGCAGCCCAATAGCGGGGAATTACAATGAGCAGTTCTTC. This translates into CASSPIAGNYNEQFF.

The chain joins TRBV29-1 to TRBJ2-7; TRBD1 matches at 8 bases. This CDR3 has 14 residues. The germline V gene encodes CDR1 SQVTM and CDR2 ANQGSEA. J gave up 0 bases and V 6 bases, and 7 bases lay outside the gene matches. The CDR3 DNA reads TGCAGCGTGACGGGACAGGATAACTCCTACGAGCAGTACTTC. This codes for CSVTGQDNSYEQYF.